This T cell receptor beta chain originates from a study of spatial heterogeneity in lung cancer. On the study more broadly: Around 68 TRACERx patients with early, untreated non-small cell lung cancer donated samples. PBMC samples from follow-up, where available, were sequenced a median of around two years after resection.

Using its own MiXCR run on the 5' RACE reads, TCRdb lists one record per CDR3 protein. The table has 35,000 to 45,000 distinct CDR3 sequences, approximately 7.5% seen once. Study-level findings and limits: Ubiquitous, expanded tumor-derived TCRs were more frequently observed in blood at resection than at follow-up.

Many counts were recorded for this clonotype. As yet, its antigen is unknown. Time point denoted: blood at routine non-recurrence follow-up after resection. Unsorted tumor, nontumor lung tissue or cryopreserved PBMC supplied the whole RNA. The sample consisted of PBMCs, taken at follow-up. The clonotype originates from a male donor with early-stage non-small cell lung cancer.

CDR3 in amino acids: CSAPVGGRGGNTIYF. For the CDR3, the DNA is TGCAGTGCGCCGGTCGGGGGAAGGGGTGGAAACACCATATATTTT. J is TRBJ1-3 and V is TRBV20-1; the D gene is possibly TRBD1 (5 bases). Trimming left V 6 bases short and J 3 bases short, with 18 bases between. The CDR3 runs to 15 residues. Germline CDR1 DFQATT, CDR2 SNEGSKA (reference sequence).